This T cell receptor (beta chain) was profiled in a study of cytomegalovirus exposure and HLA in healthy donors. Trimming took off 0 bases at V and 4 bases at J, with 13 bases between the two ends. Germline values: CDR1 SGHRS, CDR2 YFSETQ. This CDR3 has 15 residues. Both 60 Vbeta primers and 13 Jbeta primers went into the PCR. The method was immunoSEQ multiplex PCR; TCRdb's version includes in-frame clones alone and lacks a portion of them. Altogether about 210,000 clones are present, 80% to 90% being singletons, with the ten largest covering about 0.22%. Sequencing was performed on PBMCs. V is TRBV5-1 and J is TRBJ1-2; tentatively, D is TRBD1 (6 bases). The receptor's source is a girl aged 2-10 years in good health and CMV-seronegative. The CDR3 loop reads CASSLDRATFYGYTF. The CDR3, as DNA: TGCGCCAGCAGCTTGGACAGGGCTACTTTCTATGGCTACACCTTC.